The 30 T cell receptor beta chains below were found in one sample sequenced in a study of cytomegalovirus exposure and HLA in healthy donors (TCRdb year 2017). Receptors were amplified or captured by the immunoSEQ multiplex PCR assay. The multiplex PCR relied on a mix of 60 forward primers for TCR Vbeta segments and 13 reverse primers for TCR Jbeta segments. TCRdb mirrors the immuneACCESS table, restricted to in-frame sequences. Some clones are absent from its copies; in checked studies, under half trace to an unresolved V gene, and the reason for the others is unknown. The sample yields roughly 280,000 clones; 72% were counted once. Roughly 2.4% of the sample comes from the top ten. The sequenced sample consisted of PBMCs. These receptors were collected from a female donor in good health and CMV-seronegative.

This clone was counted a few times. One junction end disagrees with the germline gene, perhaps due to a read error. The gene calls are TRBV7-9 and TRBJ1-2, with D possibly TRBD1 on 5 matching bases. Germline V gene lookup returns CDR1 SEHNR and CDR2 FQNEAQ (reference sequence). The CDR3 consists of 14 residues. CDR3 coding DNA: TGTGCCGGCAGCTCTTCGGGGGGTATCTATGGCTACACCTTC. Residues: CAGSSSGGIYGYTF.

This chain joins TRBV19 and TRBJ2-3, with a tentative D call TRBD2 (6 bases). Germline lookup yields CDR1 LNHDA and CDR2 SQIVND (reference sequence). The CDR3 contains 16 residues. Trimming removed 3 bases at V and 7 bases at J, with 20 bases between. For the CDR3, the DNA is TGTGCCAGTAGTATCCCAGAGACTAGAGATCTCTATACGCAGTATTTT. The encoded protein is CASSIPETRDLYTQYF.

This sequence joins TRBV27 and TRBJ2-5, with TRBD2 matching over 7 bases. The J call is in doubt because the DNA end fits TRBJ2-7 better. The germline gives CDR1 MNHEY, CDR2 SMNVEV (reference sequence). This CDR3 spans 14 amino acids. The CDR3 reads CASRRDYGPYEQYF. In DNA form, the CDR3 reads TGTGCCAGCAGGAGGGACTACGGACCCTACGAGCAGTACTTC.

The chain carries TRBV15 and TRBJ2-1; 7 nucleotides align to TRBD2. Germline lookup yields CDR1 LNHNV and CDR2 YYDKDF (reference sequence). The CDR3 consists of 17 residues. J was trimmed by 0 bases and V by 0 bases; bases with no gene match: 5. CDR3 region: CATSREAAGFSYNEQFF. CDR3 sequence (DNA): TGTGCCACCAGCAGAGAGGCAGCGGGGTTCTCCTACAATGAGCAGTTCTTC.

CDR3 residues: CASSFFGQATEAFF. The CDR3 coding sequence is TGTGCCAGCAGTTTCTTCGGACAAGCAACTGAAGCTTTCTTT. The chain couples TRBV27 to TRBJ1-1; tentatively, D is TRBD1 (5 bases). CDR3 length: 14 residues. Trimming took 3 bases from V and 5 from J, leaving 13 bases between them. The germline gives CDR1 MNHEY, CDR2 SMNVEV (reference sequence).

This clone was seen just once. This chain uses TRBV11-2 with TRBJ2-2; 10 bases are shared with TRBD1. The CDR3 runs 16 residues. CDR1 and CDR2 (germline): SGHAT, FQNNGV. The V and J ends lost 3 bases and 3 bases, in that order; junction bases with no gene match: 4. CDR3 protein: CASSFDRGLDTGELFF. The DNA for the CDR3 is TGTGCCAGCAGCTTCGACAGGGGGCTGGACACCGGGGAGCTGTTTTTT.

This chain links TRBV5-3 with TRBJ1-5; D is uncertain. TRBV5-3 carries the ORF label, with uncertain function. This CDR3 has 18 residues. The ends were cut back, 4 bases at V and 3 bases at J, with 23 bases in the middle. The CDR3 spells CARSNLPATQDSNQPQHF. DNA of the CDR3: TGTGCCAGAAGCAATCTCCCCGCGACTCAAGACTCCAATCAGCCCCAGCATTTT.

The chain is built from TRBV28 and TRBJ2-3, with D maybe TRBD1 (6 bases). V was cut by 4 bases and J by 6 bases, with 17 bases left in between. Germline V CDR1 and CDR2: MDHEN, SYDVKM. This CDR3 is 15 amino acids long. Here the CDR3 DNA reads TGTGCCAGCAGTTCTGGGGCCCAGGGGATTGATACGCAGTATTTT. It encodes CASSSGAQGIDTQYF.

The V gene is TRBV11-2, the J gene TRBJ2-5; 9 bases align to TRBD1. This CDR3 is built from 15 residues. Looked up from germline, CDR1 is SGHAT and CDR2 is FQNNGV. V was pared by 3 bases and J by 2 bases, with 4 bases of the junction left unmatched. The CDR3 sequence: CASSFGTGPQETQYF. The CDR3 nucleotides are TGTGCCAGCAGCTTCGGGACAGGGCCGCAAGAGACCCAGTACTTC.

This clone was seen a few times. The rearrangement links TRBV7-2 to TRBJ1-3; TRBD1 matches at 10 bases. Per the germline V gene, CDR1 is SGHTA and CDR2 is FQGNSA. This CDR3 comprises 15 residues. The V segment lost 6 bases and the J segment 0 bases; nucleotides outside the gene matches: 2. The CDR3 here is CASRRTGGSGNTIYF. The CDR3 bases are TGTGCCAGCAGGCGGACAGGGGGCTCTGGAAACACCATATATTTT.

This clone occurred once. Other DNA variants within this sample encode the same CDR3. The genes are TRBV6-5 and TRBJ2-7, with TRBD1 matching 7 bases. J was trimmed by 3 bases and V by 8 bases; bases with no gene match: 13. This CDR3 spans 15 amino acids. Germline-derived CDR1 and CDR2 are MNHEY and SVGAGI. CDR3 sequence: CASGRPGTVNYEQYF. CDR3 bases: TGTGCCAGCGGGCGGCCCGGGACAGTCAACTACGAGCAGTACTTC.

This chain joins TRBV19 and TRBJ1-1; 12 bases line up with TRBD1. CDR1 and CDR2 from the germline V gene are LNHDA and SQIVND (reference sequence). V shed 1 base and J 3 bases; nucleotides not matched to a gene: 6. The length of the CDR3 is 17 residues. The CDR3 DNA is TGTGCCAGTAGTATAGTGCCGGGACAGGGGGCCGACACTGAAGCTTTCTTT. This translates into CASSIVPGQGADTEAFF.

The chain employs TRBV11-3 and TRBJ2-7; D is unclear. This CDR3 comprises 12 residues. Germline-derived CDR1 and CDR2 are SGHNT and YENEEA. V lost 5 bases and J lost 3, with 8 bases in between. CDR3 amino acids: CASSHSLYEQYF. The DNA of the CDR3 is TGTGCCAGCAGCCACTCCCTCTACGAGCAGTACTTC.

The rearrangement links TRBV19 to TRBJ2-2, with 11 bases identical to TRBD2. This CDR3 spans 17 amino acids. V lost 4 bases, J lost 5 bases, and 9 bases stayed unmatched. CDR1 and CDR2 (germline): LNHDA, SQIVND (reference sequence). CDR3 sequence: CASSTLLAGEETGELFF. The CDR3 DNA is TGTGCCAGTAGTACGTTACTAGCGGGAGAGGAAACCGGGGAGCTGTTTTTT.

The chain is built from TRBV6-4 and TRBJ2-3; 7 bases align to TRBD1. J gave up 0 bases and V 0 bases, and 6 bases lay outside the gene matches. The CDR3 length is 17 residues. Germline V lookup: CDR1 MRHNA, CDR2 SNTAGT. The CDR3 here is CASSDSKGARSTDTQYF. CDR3 bases: TGTGCCAGCAGTGACTCGAAGGGGGCGCGTAGCACAGATACGCAGTATTTT.

The rearrangement uses TRBV27 and TRBJ2-2; D is possibly TRBD1 (6 bases). Trimming left V 6 bases short and J 7 bases short, with 12 bases between. CDR3 length: 13 amino acids. Germline V gives CDR1 MNHEY, CDR2 SMNVEV (reference sequence). The CDR3 protein is CASSPQGYGELFF. The CDR3 region has the DNA TGTGCCAGCAGCCCTCAGGGGTACGGGGAGCTGTTTTTT.

The J gene is TRBJ1-5, the V gene TRBV19, with 7 bases aligning to TRBD1. This CDR3 has 14 residues. Germline lookup yields CDR1 LNHDA and CDR2 SQIVND (reference sequence). V lost 8 bases to trimming and J lost 1 base; unmatched junction nucleotides: 5. As DNA, the CDR3 is TGTGCCAGTTGGGACAGCTCAAGCAATCAGCCCCAGCATTTT. Translating gives CASWDSSSNQPQHF.

This sequence joins TRBV7-2 and TRBJ2-7; 9 bases match TRBD2. Germline V gene lookup returns CDR1 SGHTA and CDR2 FQGNSA. The CDR3 contains 16 residues. V lost 1 base to trimming and J lost 4 bases; unmatched junction nucleotides: 8. The CDR3 sequence is CASSLDGTSFRYEQYF. The CDR3 DNA reads TGTGCCAGCAGCTTAGACGGGACTAGCTTTAGGTACGAGCAGTACTTC.

The CDR3 protein is CASSLRRDRGDTEAFF. The DNA for the CDR3 is TGTGCCAGCAGTTTGCGCCGGGACAGGGGGGATACTGAAGCTTTCTTT. The chain joins TRBV27 to TRBJ1-1; TRBD1 matches at 11 bases. V shed 3 bases and J 5 bases; nucleotides not matched to a gene: 8. This CDR3 spans 16 amino acids. Germline V gene data show CDR1 as MNHEY and CDR2 as SMNVEV (reference sequence).

This clone was found once. The chain combines TRBV28 with TRBJ2-5; 9 positions match TRBD1. Germline CDR1 and CDR2: MDHEN and SYDVKM. This CDR3 has 17 amino acids. V lost 4 bases to trimming and J lost 3 bases; unmatched junction nucleotides: 12. The CDR3 region has the DNA TGTGCCAGCAGTTCCCATCCGGGACAGGGTAGGGAAGAGACCCAGTACTTC. It yields the protein CASSSHPGQGREETQYF.

The table lists this clone with a count of one. V usage is TRBV5-6 and J usage is TRBJ1-6, with D uncertain. CDR1 is SGHDT and CDR2 is YYEEEE in the germline V gene. Trimming removed 0 bases from V and 5 bases from J, with 9 bases in between. The CDR3 totals 15 residues. The CDR3 sequence: CASSLGVQNNSPLHF. CDR3 in DNA: TGTGCCAGCAGCTTGGGGGTACAGAATAATTCACCCCTCCACTTT.

The J gene is TRBJ1-2, the V gene TRBV27; 12 bases are a match to TRBD1. V dropped 5 bases and J dropped 8; count of bases not matched to a gene: 9. Looked up from germline, CDR1 is MNHEY and CDR2 is SMNVEV (reference sequence). The CDR3 has 15 residues. The chain's CDR3 is CASSAPGQGANGYTF. CDR3 nucleotide sequence: TGTGCCAGCAGTGCCCCGGGACAGGGGGCGAACGGCTACACCTTC.

The chain is built from TRBV28 and TRBJ1-5; D unclear. The CDR3 loop spans 15 amino acids. V was clipped by 3 bases and J by 3 bases, with 12 bases between them. Germline lookup yields CDR1 MDHEN and CDR2 SYDVKM. CDR3 nucleotide sequence: TGTGCCAGCAGTTTGCCTCCGGGGAACAATCAGCCCCAGCATTTT. Its translation is CASSLPPGNNQPQHF.

This clone was detected only once. The chain couples TRBV5-6 to TRBJ2-1, with 7 positions matching TRBD1. Germline V lookup: CDR1 SGHDT, CDR2 YYEEEE. The V and J ends lost 3 bases and 4 bases, in that order; junction bases with no gene match: 10. There are 16 residues in the CDR3. The CDR3 here is CASSSGQVTGYNEQFF. The DNA of the CDR3 is TGTGCCAGCAGCTCTGGACAGGTTACGGGATACAATGAGCAGTTCTTC.

The chain joins TRBV5-4 to TRBJ2-3; 7 nucleotides align to TRBD1. Germline CDR1 SGHNT, CDR2 YYREEE (reference sequence). The CDR3 is made up of 16 amino acids. Trimming cost V 7 bases and J 1 base; bases outside gene matches: 12. For the CDR3, the DNA is TGTGCCAGCTCGGCCCCCGACAGGGTTGGCACAGATACGCAGTATTTT. Protein: CASSAPDRVGTDTQYF.

The rearrangement links TRBV7-9 to TRBJ1-2; TRBD1 matches 7 bases. Trimming removed 5 bases from V and 6 bases from J; junction bases left unmatched: 15. Germline CDR1 SEHNR, CDR2 FQNEAQ (reference sequence). The CDR3 has 16 residues. CDR3 nucleotide sequence: TGTGCCAGCAGCCAATCCCCTACAGGGGATTCTCATGGCTACACCTTC. Protein: CASSQSPTGDSHGYTF.

The rearrangement uses TRBV7-8 and TRBJ2-5; a possible D gene is TRBD1 (7 bases). Looked up from germline, CDR1 is SGHVS and CDR2 is FQNEAQ. This CDR3 comprises 13 residues. The ends were cut back, 4 bases at V and 5 bases at J, with 11 bases in the middle. The DNA for the CDR3 is TGTGCCAGCAGCTCAGGGGGGAGCGAGACCCAGTACTTC. It yields the protein CASSSGGSETQYF.

The CDR3, as DNA: TGCGCCAGCAGCGGGGAGACAGGGACCGACGAGCAGTACTTC. It is translated as CASSGETGTDEQYF. The V gene is TRBV5-1, the J gene TRBJ2-7; 7 bases fit TRBD1. This CDR3 comprises 14 residues. Germline loops: CDR1 SGHRS, CDR2 YFSETQ. The trim removed 4 bases at V and 5 bases at J, leaving 9 bases unmatched.

In this sample, this clone turned up once. J is TRBJ2-1 and V is TRBV5-1; 10 bases agree with TRBD2. The CDR3 runs to 18 residues. Germline V gene lookup returns CDR1 SGHRS and CDR2 YFSETQ. V lost 3 bases to trimming and J lost 2 bases; unmatched junction nucleotides: 11. CDR3 sequence: CASSSARLAGRTYNEQFF. DNA for the CDR3: TGCGCCAGCAGCTCCGCCAGACTAGCGGGCCGGACCTACAATGAGCAGTTCTTC.

The rearrangement joins TRBV9 to TRBJ1-1; no firm D call. Between the trimmed V and J ends, which lost 0 bases and 5 bases, there was a span of 11 bases. The CDR3 loop spans 14 amino acids. Per the germline V gene, CDR1 is SGDLS and CDR2 is YYNGEE. CDR3 protein: CASSVVDAGTEAFF. The CDR3 nucleotides read TGTGCCAGCAGCGTAGTGGACGCGGGGACTGAAGCTTTCTTT.